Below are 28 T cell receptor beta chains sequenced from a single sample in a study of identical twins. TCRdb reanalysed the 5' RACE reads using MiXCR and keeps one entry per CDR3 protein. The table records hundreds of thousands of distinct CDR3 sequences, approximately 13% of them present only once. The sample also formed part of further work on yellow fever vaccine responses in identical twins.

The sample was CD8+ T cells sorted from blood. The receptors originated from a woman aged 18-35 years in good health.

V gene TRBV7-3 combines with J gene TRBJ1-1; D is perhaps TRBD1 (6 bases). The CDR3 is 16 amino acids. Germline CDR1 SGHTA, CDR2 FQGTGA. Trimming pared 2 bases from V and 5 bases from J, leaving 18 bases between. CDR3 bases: TGTGCCAGCAGCTTATCTTTTGGTGGGGGGCGTACTGAAGCTTTCTTT. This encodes CASSLSFGGGRTEAFF.

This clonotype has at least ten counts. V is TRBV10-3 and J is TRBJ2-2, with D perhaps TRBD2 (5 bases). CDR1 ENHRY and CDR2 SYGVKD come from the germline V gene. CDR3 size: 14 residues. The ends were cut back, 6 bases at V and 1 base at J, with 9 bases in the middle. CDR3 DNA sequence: TGTGCCATCAGCACCGGGAAGAACACCGGGGAGCTGTTTTTT. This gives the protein CAISTGKNTGELFF.

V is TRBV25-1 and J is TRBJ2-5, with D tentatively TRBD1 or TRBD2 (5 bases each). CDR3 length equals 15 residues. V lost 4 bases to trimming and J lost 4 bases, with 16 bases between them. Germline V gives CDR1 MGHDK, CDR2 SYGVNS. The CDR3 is CASSVSSGGAETQYF. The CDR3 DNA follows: TGTGCCAGCAGTGTATCGAGTGGGGGAGCAGAGACCCAGTACTTC. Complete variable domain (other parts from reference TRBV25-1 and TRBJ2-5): EADIYQTPRYLVIGTGKKITLECSQTMGHDKMYWYQQDPGMELHLIHYSYGVNSTEKGDLSSESTVSRIRTEHFPLTLESARPSHTSQYLCASSVSSGGAETQYFGPGTRLLVL.

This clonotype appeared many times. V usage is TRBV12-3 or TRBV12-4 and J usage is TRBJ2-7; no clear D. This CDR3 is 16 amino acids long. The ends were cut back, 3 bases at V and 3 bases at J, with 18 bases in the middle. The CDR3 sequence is CASSLGTVEGHYEQYV. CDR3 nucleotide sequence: TGTGCCAGCAGTTTGGGAACAGTGGAAGGTCACTACGAGCAGTACGTC.

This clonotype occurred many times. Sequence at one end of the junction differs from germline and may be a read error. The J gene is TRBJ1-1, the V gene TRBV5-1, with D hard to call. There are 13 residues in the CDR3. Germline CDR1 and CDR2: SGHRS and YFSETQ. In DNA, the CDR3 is TGTGCCAGCAGCTTAGAGGGGAACACTGAAGCTTTCTTT. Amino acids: CASSLEGNTEAFF.

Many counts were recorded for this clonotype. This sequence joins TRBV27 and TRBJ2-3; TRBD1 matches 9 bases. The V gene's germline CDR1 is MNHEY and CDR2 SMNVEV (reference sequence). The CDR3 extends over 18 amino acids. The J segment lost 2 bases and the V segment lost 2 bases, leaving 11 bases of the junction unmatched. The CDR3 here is CASSLRQVWDRDTDTQYF. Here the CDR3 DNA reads TGTGCCAGCAGTTTACGTCAAGTTTGGGACAGGGACACAGATACGCAGTATTTT.

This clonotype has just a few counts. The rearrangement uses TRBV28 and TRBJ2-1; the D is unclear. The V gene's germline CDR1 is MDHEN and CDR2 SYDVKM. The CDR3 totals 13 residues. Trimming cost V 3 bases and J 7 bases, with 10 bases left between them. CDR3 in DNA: TGTGCCAGCAGTTTGAGCAGCATTAATGAGCAGTTCTTC. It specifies CASSLSSINEQFF.

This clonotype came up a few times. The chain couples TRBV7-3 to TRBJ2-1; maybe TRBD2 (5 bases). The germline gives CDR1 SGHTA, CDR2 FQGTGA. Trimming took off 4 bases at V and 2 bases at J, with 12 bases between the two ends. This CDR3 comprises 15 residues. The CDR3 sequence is CASSYNPGAYNEQFF. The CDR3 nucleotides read TGTGCCAGCAGCTACAACCCCGGGGCCTACAATGAGCAGTTCTTC.

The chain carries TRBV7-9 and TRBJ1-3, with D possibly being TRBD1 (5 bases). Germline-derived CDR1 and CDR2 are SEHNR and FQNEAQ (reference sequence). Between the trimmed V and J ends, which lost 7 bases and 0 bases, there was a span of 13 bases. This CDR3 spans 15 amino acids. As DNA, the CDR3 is TGTGCCAGCACCCTCTTGGGGGGCTCTGGAAACACCATATATTTT. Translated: CASTLLGGSGNTIYF.

In DNA form, the CDR3 reads TGTGCCAGCAGGCGGGGAGCCTACAATGAGCAGTTCTTC. This translates into CASRRGAYNEQFF. V usage is TRBV27 and J usage is TRBJ2-1; D might be TRBD2 (6 bases). The V gene lost 6 bases and the J gene lost 2 bases, with 8 bases spanning the gap. CDR1 is MNHEY, CDR2 SMNVEV, per germline (reference sequence). The CDR3 sequence is 13 residues long.

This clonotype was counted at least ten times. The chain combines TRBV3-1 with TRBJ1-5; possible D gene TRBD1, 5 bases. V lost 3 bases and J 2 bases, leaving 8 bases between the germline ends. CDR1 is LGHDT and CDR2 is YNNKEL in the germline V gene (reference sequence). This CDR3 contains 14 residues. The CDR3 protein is CASSQGQGNQPQHF. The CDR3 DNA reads TGTGCCAGCAGCCAGGGGCAGGGCAATCAGCCCCAGCATTTT.

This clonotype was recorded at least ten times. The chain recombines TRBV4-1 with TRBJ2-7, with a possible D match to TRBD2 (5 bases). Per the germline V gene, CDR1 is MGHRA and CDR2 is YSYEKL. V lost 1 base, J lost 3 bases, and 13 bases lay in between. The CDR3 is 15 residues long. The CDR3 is CASSQGRGRGYEQYF. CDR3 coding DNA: TGCGCCAGCAGCCAAGGCCGGGGTCGAGGCTACGAGCAGTACTTC.

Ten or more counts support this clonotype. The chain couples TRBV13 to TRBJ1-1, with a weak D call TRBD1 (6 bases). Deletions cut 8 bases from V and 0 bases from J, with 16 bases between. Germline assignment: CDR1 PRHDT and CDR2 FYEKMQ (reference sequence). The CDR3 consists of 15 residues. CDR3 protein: CASVGTKKMNTEAFF. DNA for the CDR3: TGTGCCAGCGTGGGGACAAAGAAGATGAACACTGAAGCTTTCTTT.

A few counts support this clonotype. The DNA for the CDR3 is TGTGCCAGCAGTCTCGGACCTGGGGTCGAGCAGTACTTC. Protein: CASSLGPGVEQYF. This chain links TRBV12-3 or TRBV12-4 with TRBJ2-7; D remains unclear. This CDR3 has 13 amino acids. V was trimmed by 5 bases and J by 6 bases, leaving 14 bases between them.

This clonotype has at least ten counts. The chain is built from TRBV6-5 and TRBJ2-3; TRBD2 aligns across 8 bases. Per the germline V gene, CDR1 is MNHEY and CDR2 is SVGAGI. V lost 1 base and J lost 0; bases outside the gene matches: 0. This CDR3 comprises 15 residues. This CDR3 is CASSYLAGSTDTQYF. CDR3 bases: TGTGCCAGCAGTTACTTAGCGGGAAGCACAGATACGCAGTATTTT.

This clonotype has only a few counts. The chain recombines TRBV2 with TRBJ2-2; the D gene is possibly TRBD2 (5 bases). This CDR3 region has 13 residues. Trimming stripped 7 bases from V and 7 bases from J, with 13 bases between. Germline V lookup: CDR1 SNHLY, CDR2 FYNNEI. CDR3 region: CASTSGVDGELFF. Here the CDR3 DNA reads TGTGCCAGCACGTCCGGGGTCGACGGGGAGCTGTTTTTT.

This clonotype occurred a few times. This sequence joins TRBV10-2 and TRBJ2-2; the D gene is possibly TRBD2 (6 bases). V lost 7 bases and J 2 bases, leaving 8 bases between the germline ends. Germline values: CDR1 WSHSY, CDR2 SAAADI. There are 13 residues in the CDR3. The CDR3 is CASTGSNTGELFF. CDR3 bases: TGCGCCAGCACCGGGAGCAACACCGGGGAGCTGTTTTTT.

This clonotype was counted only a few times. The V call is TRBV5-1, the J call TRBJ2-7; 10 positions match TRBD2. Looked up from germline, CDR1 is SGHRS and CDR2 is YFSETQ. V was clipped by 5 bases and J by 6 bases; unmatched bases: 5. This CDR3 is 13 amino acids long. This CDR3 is CASRTSGIGEQYF. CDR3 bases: TGCGCCAGCAGAACTAGCGGGATTGGCGAGCAGTACTTC.

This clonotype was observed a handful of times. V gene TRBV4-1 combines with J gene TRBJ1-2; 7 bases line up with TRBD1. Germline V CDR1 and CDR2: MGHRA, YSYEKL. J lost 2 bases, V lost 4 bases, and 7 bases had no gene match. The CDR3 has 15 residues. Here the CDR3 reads CASSRGSGQNYGYTF. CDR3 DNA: TGCGCCAGCAGCCGGGGTTCGGGACAGAACTATGGCTACACCTTC.

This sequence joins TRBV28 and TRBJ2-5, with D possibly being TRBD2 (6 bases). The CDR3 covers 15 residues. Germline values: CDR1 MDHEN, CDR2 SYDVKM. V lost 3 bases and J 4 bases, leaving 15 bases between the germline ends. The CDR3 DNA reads TGTGCCAGCAGTTTTATTTCGGGAGTCGGAGAGACCCAGTACTTC. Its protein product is CASSFISGVGETQYF.

CDR3 residues: CASSETDGGIYEQYF. In nucleotides, the CDR3 is TGTGCCAGCAGTGAAACTGACGGGGGGATCTACGAGCAGTACTTC. This chain joins TRBV6-1 and TRBJ2-7; 7 bases are a match to TRBD2. The V segment lost 2 bases and the J segment 3 bases; nucleotides outside the gene matches: 7. The CDR3 extends over 15 amino acids. Germline V gene data show CDR1 as MNHNS and CDR2 as SASEGT.

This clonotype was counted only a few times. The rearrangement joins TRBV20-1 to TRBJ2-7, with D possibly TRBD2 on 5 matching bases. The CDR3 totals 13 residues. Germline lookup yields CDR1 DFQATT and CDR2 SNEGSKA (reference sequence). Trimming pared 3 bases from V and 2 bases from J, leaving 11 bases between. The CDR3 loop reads CSARGRDTYEQYF. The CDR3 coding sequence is TGCAGTGCTAGGGGTCGGGATACCTACGAGCAGTACTTC.

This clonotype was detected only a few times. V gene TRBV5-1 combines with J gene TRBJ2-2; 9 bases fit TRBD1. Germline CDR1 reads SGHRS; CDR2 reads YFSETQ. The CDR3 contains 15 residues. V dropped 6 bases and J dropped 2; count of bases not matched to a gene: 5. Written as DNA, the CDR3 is TGCGCCAGCACCTACAGGGGGCTAAACACCGGGGAGCTGTTTTTT. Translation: CASTYRGLNTGELFF.

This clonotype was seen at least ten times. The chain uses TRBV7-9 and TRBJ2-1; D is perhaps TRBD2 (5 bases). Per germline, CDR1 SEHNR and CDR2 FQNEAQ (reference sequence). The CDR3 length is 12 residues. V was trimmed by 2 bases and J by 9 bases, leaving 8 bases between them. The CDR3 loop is CASSLSGSEQFF. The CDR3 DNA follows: TGTGCCAGCAGCTTAAGTGGGAGTGAGCAGTTCTTC.

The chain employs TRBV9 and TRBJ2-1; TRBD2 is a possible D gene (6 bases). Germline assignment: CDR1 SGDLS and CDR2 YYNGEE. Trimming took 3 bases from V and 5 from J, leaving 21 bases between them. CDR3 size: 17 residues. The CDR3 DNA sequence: TGTGCCAGCAGCGCCGGGGGTCGGCCGACTTGGGACAATGAGCAGTTCTTC. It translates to CASSAGGRPTWDNEQFF.

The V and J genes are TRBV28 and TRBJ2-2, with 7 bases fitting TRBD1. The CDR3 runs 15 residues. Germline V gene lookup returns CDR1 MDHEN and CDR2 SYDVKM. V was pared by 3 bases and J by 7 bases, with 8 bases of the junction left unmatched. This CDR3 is CASSLIGGRGGELFF. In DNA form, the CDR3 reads TGTGCCAGCAGTTTGATAGGGGGCCGTGGCGGGGAGCTGTTTTTT.

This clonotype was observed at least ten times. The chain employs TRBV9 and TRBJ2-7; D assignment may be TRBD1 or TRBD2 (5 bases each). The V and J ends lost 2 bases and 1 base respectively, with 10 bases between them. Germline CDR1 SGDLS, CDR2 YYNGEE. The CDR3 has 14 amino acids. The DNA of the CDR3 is TGTGCCAGCAGCGTCGGTTGGGGGTCCTACGAGCAGTACTTC. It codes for CASSVGWGSYEQYF.

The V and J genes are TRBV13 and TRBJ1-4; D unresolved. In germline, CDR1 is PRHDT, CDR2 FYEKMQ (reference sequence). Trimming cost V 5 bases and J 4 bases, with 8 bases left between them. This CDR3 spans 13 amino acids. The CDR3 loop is CASSTQVNEKLFF. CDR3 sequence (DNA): TGTGCCAGCAGCACTCAGGTTAATGAAAAACTGTTTTTT.